The T cell receptor beta chain under discussion was sequenced for a study of cytomegalovirus exposure and HLA in healthy donors. Study-wide results and limits: In a later analysis, V- and J-gene trimming of beta chains associated with a DCLRE1C missense variant, replicated independently. Near-uniform donor sequencing depth was presumed by presence/absence analyses.

For this clone: The target antigen is unknown.

The PCR had 60 Vbeta and 13 Jbeta primers. Authors' data handling: Later work found around 80 million unique TCR beta chains, with about 10 million shared. Assay used: immunoSEQ multiplex PCR; TCRdb lists only in-frame clones, some missing. Clonal size and the V and J genes are those of that table, whereas D and trimming came from the DNA. This table holds about 170,000 clones, about 65% found once. The V segment lost 5 bases and the J segment 3 bases; nucleotides outside the gene matches: 9. Germline CDR1 reads LNHNV; CDR2 reads YYDKDF (reference sequence). The CDR3 runs to 15 residues. The receptor comes from a man in his forties or fifties in good health and CMV-seropositive. Sequencing input: PBMCs. The genes are TRBV15 and TRBJ2-7; 8 bases map to TRBD1. CDR3 coding DNA: TGTGCCACCAGCGGCGACAGGGGCACCAGCTACGAGCAGTACTTC. It translates to CATSGDRGTSYEQYF.